This note documents a single T cell receptor beta chain sequence. Its specificity is not known. This record comes from a study of blood T cells in healthy people across ages. Notes on the study in general: There were more naive CD4+ cells and higher diversity in long-lived donors than in aged donors.

Alongside a J-beta primer mix, a sample-barcoded 5' primer served in a second PCR lasting about 7 to 11 cycles. MiXCR was run by TCRdb on the 5' RACE reads, yielding one entry per CDR3 protein. Of 500,000 to 600,000 distinct CDR3 sequences listed, roughly 28% are singletons. In germline, CDR1 is SGDLS, CDR2 YYNGEE. V lost 1 base, J lost 4 bases, and 9 bases lay in between. There are 14 residues in the CDR3. The authors drew around 9.4 milliliters of peripheral blood from each donor. This sequence originates from a woman between 65 and 79 years old in good health. Material: blood. V and J are TRBV9 and TRBJ2-1; D is perhaps TRBD1 (5 bases). The CDR3 DNA reads as TGTGCCAGCAGCGTAAAGGGGCTTTACAATGAGCAGTTCTTC. The encoded protein is CASSVKGLYNEQFF.